Sequencing of this T cell receptor beta chain was carried out in a study of Graves' ophthalmopathy and Graves' hyperthyroidism. The authors amplified TCR beta CDR3 regions, and they did so from RNA transcripts for repertoire sequencing. Amplification began with first-round RT-PCR using HTBI primers, then second-round multiplex PCR was performed. TCRdb passed the multiplex PCR reads through MiXCR, listing each CDR3 protein once. This table has 200,000 to 250,000 distinct CDR3 sequences, roughly 27% appearing once. This clonotype has a count of ten or more. Material: peripheral blood. This clonotype was sampled from a man aged 45-60 years with Graves' ophthalmopathy.

Written as DNA, the CDR3 is TGTGCCAGCAGCCCCTACCGGCGCGGGGCCAACGTCCTGACTTTC. This encodes CASSPYRRGANVLTF. J is TRBJ2-6 and V is TRBV7-2; D unclear. CDR1 and CDR2 (germline): SGHTA, FQGNSA. The CDR3 spans 15 residues. V dropped 5 bases and J dropped 4 bases, with 12 bases sitting between them.